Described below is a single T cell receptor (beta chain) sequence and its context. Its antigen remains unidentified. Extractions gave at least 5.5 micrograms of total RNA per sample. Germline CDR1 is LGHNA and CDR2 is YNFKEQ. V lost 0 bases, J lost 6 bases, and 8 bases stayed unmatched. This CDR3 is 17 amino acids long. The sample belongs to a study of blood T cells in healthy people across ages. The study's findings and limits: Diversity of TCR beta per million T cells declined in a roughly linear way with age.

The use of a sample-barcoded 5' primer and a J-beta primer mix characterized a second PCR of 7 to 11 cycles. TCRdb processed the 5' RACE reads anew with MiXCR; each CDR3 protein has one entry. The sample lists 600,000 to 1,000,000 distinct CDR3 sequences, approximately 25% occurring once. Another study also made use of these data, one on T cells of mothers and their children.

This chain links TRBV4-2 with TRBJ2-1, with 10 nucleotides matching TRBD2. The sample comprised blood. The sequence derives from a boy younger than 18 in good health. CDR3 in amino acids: CASSQDGSGGAFNEQFF. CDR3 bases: TGTGCCAGCAGCCAAGATGGCAGCGGGGGGGCCTTCAATGAGCAGTTCTTC.